This T cell receptor beta chain was found in a study of T-cell reconstitution after alpha-beta-depleted transplantation in children. Using unique molecular identifiers, the investigators prepared the TCRbeta library. One entry per CDR3 protein, called by TCRdb with MiXCR from the PCR reads. The sample carries 130,000 or so distinct CDR3 sequences, about 9.9% recorded once. V was pared by 4 bases and J by 7 bases, with 7 bases of the junction left unmatched. Germline CDR1 and CDR2: KGHDR and SFDVKD. CDR3 length: 15 residues. The sample holds many counts of this clonotype. The antigen remains undetermined. Findings and caveats of the study: Most T-cell counts and diversity one year after the transplant came from T cells that were newly produced. Surviving recipient T cells and thymic progenitors underlay high day-60 TCRbeta diversity in some patients.

This TCR came from a girl under three years old who had a stem cell transplant for combined immunodeficiency, so the T cells may come from the graft donor. This chain links TRBV24-1 with TRBJ1-5; TRBD1 aligns across 9 bases. The sequencing here drew on PBMCs, mostly from graft donor cells, taken 180 days after TCRalphabeta/CD19-depleted stem cell transplant. CDR3 residues: CATSDPGQGGQPQHF. Here the CDR3 DNA reads TGTGCCACCAGTGACCCGGGACAGGGTGGACAGCCCCAGCATTTT.